What follows describes a single T cell receptor beta chain. The data stem from a study of sequential checkpoint blockade in melanoma. Overall study: Arm A got nivolumab then ipilimumab; arm B the reverse, 1:1. After both sequences, patients received maintenance nivolumab.

Profiled with immunoSEQ multiplex PCR; TCRdb holds only in-frame clones, not every one. Of tens of thousands of clones in the sample, roughly nine tenths were seen once. Treatment noted: randomized to nivolumab then ipilimumab (arm A) or the reverse (arm B). DNA-damaging chemotherapy had not been given to any patient beforehand. PBMC sorting kept live CD3+CD8+ cells without CD19 or CD56. The sequence was collected from a human donor with melanoma. This specimen was CD8+ T cells sorted from blood (inferred from file names), taken from a patient given nivolumab and ipilimumab in sequence.

The CDR3 DNA reads as TGTGCCACCAGCGCAGCGGGGCAGAACACTGAAGCTTTCTTT. Protein: CATSAAGQNTEAFF. The chain combines TRBV15 with TRBJ1-1, with D perhaps TRBD1 (5 bases). The CDR3 sequence is 14 residues long. The V gene's germline CDR1 is LNHNV and CDR2 YYDKDF (reference sequence). V lost 5 bases to trimming and J lost 1 base, with 11 bases between them.